A selection of T cell receptor beta chains follows, all from one sample in a study of T-cell memory formation after mild COVID-19. TCRdb recomputed calls from the 5' RACE reads with MiXCR, one row per CDR3 protein. This table holds some 320,000 distinct CDR3 sequences, roughly 13% found once. The specimen was PBMCs or a T cell subset sorted from them (not recorded which). All receptors come from a man aged 18 to 29 who had mild COVID-19 (a few samples of this study predate the infection). Cell type and time point are not known. Each CDR3 is given with its conserved first and last residue. D genes are given only for firm matches. Size is stated for part of the rows, as once, few or many counts, or as a class when the clone is expanded.

clone size	D gene	V gene	J gene	CDR3 DNA	CDR3 protein
few	.	TRBV7-2	TRBJ1-5	TGTGCCAGCAGCTTGGACGTGAGCAATCAGCCCCAGCATTTT	CASSLDVSNQPQHF
few	.	TRBV6-5	TRBJ1-6	TGTGCCAGCAGTTACGTACAGGGAGGTTCACCCCTCCACTTT	CASSYVQGGSPLHF
few	.	TRBV7-2	TRBJ2-2	TGTGCCAGCAGCCCAATGACAGGGAGGGCCGGGGAGCTGTTTTTT	CASSPMTGRAGELFF
.	TRBD1	TRBV9	TRBJ1-6	TGTGCCAGCAGCGTGACGTCCGGGACAGGGAGTTCACCCCTCCACTTT	CASSVTSGTGSSPLHF
.	.	TRBV6-1	TRBJ2-3	TGTGCCAGCAGACCGGGTCGTTTCTCCACAGATACGCAGTATTTT	CASRPGRFSTDTQYF
.	TRBD1	TRBV7-9	TRBJ1-3	TGTGCCAGCAGCAAGGGACAGAACTCTGGAAACACCATATATTTT	CASSKGQNSGNTIYF
few	TRBD2	TRBV7-8	TRBJ2-3	TGTGCCAGCAGCTTGCGGGGGGCCAGCACAGATACGCAGTATTTT	CASSLRGASTDTQYF
.	TRBD2	TRBV12-3/TRBV12-4	TRBJ2-3	TGTGCCAGCACCAACATGGGAGGGCGGGCTTCAGATACGCAGTATTTT	CASTNMGGRASDTQYF
few	TRBD1	TRBV12-3/TRBV12-4	TRBJ2-5	TGTGCCAGCACCGGGGACAGGGAAGAGACCCAGTACTTC	CASTGDREETQYF
.	.	TRBV6-1	TRBJ1-1	TGTGCCAGCAGTGAAAAGACTGAAGCTTTCTTT	CASSEKTEAFF
many	TRBD1	TRBV20-1	TRBJ2-7	TGCAGTGCTAGTTTGGGACAGGGGAGAAACGAGCAGTACTTC	CSASLGQGRNEQYF
many	.	TRBV5-1	TRBJ2-3	TGCGCCAGCAGCCTAGCAGGGTTAGATACGCAGTATTTT	CASSLAGLDTQYF
few	.	TRBV7-2	TRBJ2-3	TGTGCCAGCAGCTTAGCAGCCACGGGCCACGGGGAAGATACGCAGTATTTT	CASSLAATGHGEDTQYF
.	TRBD1	TRBV18	TRBJ2-5	TGTGCCAGCTCACCAGATCGACAGGGGGAGACCCAGTACTTC	CASSPDRQGETQYF
.	TRBD1	TRBV9	TRBJ1-2	TGTGCCAGCAGCGGGACCGGGACAGGGGGCGCCGGGGGCTACACCTTC	CASSGTGTGGAGGYTF
.	.	TRBV7-9	TRBJ2-2	TGTGCCAGCAGCGGGAGGGACAGCGAGAACACCGGGGAGCTGTTTTTT	CASSGRDSENTGELFF
.	.	TRBV28	TRBJ1-4	TGTGCCAGCAGCCCATATCCGGGACACCCCGAAAAACTGTTTTTT	CASSPYPGHPEKLFF
many	TRBD1	TRBV5-1	TRBJ2-1	TGCGCCAGCAGCTCGGGCGGACAGGGGTCGGATGAGCAGTTCTTC	CASSSGGQGSDEQFF
few	.	TRBV7-2	TRBJ2-1	TGTGCCAGCATCCCTTCGCGGGGAAAATACAATGAGCAGTTCTTC	CASIPSRGKYNEQFF
many	.	TRBV4-3	TRBJ2-6	TGCGCCAGCAGCCAAGAGCGAGTAGGGGCCAACGTCCTGACTTTC	CASSQERVGANVLTF
.	.	TRBV12-3/TRBV12-4	TRBJ2-1	TGTGCCAGCAGCCCACTAGCCGTTGAGCAGTTCTTC	CASSPLAVEQFF
.	TRBD1	TRBV5-1	TRBJ2-3	TGCGCCAGCAGCTCGGGACAGGGGTTTTTGGATACGCAGTATTTT	CASSSGQGFLDTQYF
few	.	TRBV7-8	TRBJ2-1	TGTGCCAGCAGCCCCGGGCCGAATGAGCAGTTCTTC	CASSPGPNEQFF